Presented here are 15 T cell receptor beta chains from one specimen sequenced in a study of control samples from healthy donors and cancer patients. Sequencing was performed with immunoSEQ multiplex PCR; in TCRdb, only in-frame clones are kept and a portion is missing. The data show about 170,000 clones, about nine tenths seen once. The specimen was blood. Source of these receptors: a woman under 40 in good health.

The chain joins TRBV9 to TRBJ1-2, with 11 positions matching TRBD1. CDR1 and CDR2 from the germline V gene are SGDLS and YYNGEE. This CDR3 is built from 15 residues. The V and J ends lost 2 bases and 5 bases, in that order; junction bases with no gene match: 5. The CDR3 DNA sequence: TGTGCCAGCAGCGTCGGGACAGGGGGTTATTATGGCTACACCTTC. Encoded protein: CASSVGTGGYYGYTF.

The chain carries TRBV19 and TRBJ1-2; no definite D call. CDR1 is LNHDA, CDR2 SQIVND, per germline (reference sequence). The CDR3 covers 14 residues. V shed 3 bases and J shed 2 bases, with 10 bases lying between them. DNA of the CDR3: TGTGCCAGTAGTATCCTCACAGCGAACTATGGCTACACCTTC. Translation gives CASSILTANYGYTF.

The chain joins TRBV9 to TRBJ1-2; possibly TRBD1 for D (5 bases). V lost 0 bases and J 4 bases, leaving 10 bases between the germline ends. Germline loops: CDR1 SGDLS, CDR2 YYNGEE. The CDR3 is 14 amino acids. Here the CDR3 reads CASSVAGGSYGYTF. The CDR3 DNA reads TGTGCCAGCAGCGTAGCCGGGGGATCCTATGGCTACACCTTC.

The J gene is TRBJ2-2, the V gene TRBV19; the match to TRBD1 covers 7 bases. V was clipped by 7 bases and J by 5 bases; unmatched bases: 7. Germline V lookup: CDR1 LNHDA, CDR2 SQIVND (reference sequence). This CDR3 is 14 amino acids long. CDR3 DNA sequence: TGTGCCAGTAAAACAGGGGCGGAAACCGGGGAGCTGTTTTTT. Protein: CASKTGAETGELFF.

This clone was recorded once. The chain links TRBV19 to TRBJ2-1, with a weak D call TRBD2 (6 bases). The CDR3 has 15 amino acids. The V end was cut by 3 bases, the J end by 0 bases, with 9 bases between. CDR1 is LNHDA, CDR2 SQIVND, per germline (reference sequence). The CDR3 coding sequence is TGTGCCAGTAGTATTAGCGGAAACTCCTACAATGAGCAGTTCTTC. This gives the protein CASSISGNSYNEQFF.

This clone was counted between two and nine times. Other DNA sequences within the sample encode an identical CDR3. This sequence joins TRBV9 and TRBJ2-2; weak D call: TRBD2 (6 bases). V gave up 2 bases and J gave up 6 bases, with 11 bases separating them. The CDR3 loop spans 14 amino acids. The germline CDR1 and CDR2 sequences are SGDLS and YYNGEE. CDR3 bases: TGTGCCAGCAGCGTCGGGGGTTTAGCCGGGGAGCTGTTTTTT. It specifies CASSVGGLAGELFF.

The chain has TRBV11-3 and TRBJ2-1, with D perhaps matching TRBD2 (5 bases). This CDR3 contains 12 residues. V was clipped by 5 bases and J by 5 bases, with 7 bases between them. Germline lookup yields CDR1 SGHNT and CDR2 YENEEA. DNA for the CDR3: TGTGCCAGCAGCCCACTAGACAATGAGCAGTTCTTC. Encoded protein: CASSPLDNEQFF.

This rearrangement joins TRBV9 to TRBJ2-1; D might be TRBD1 or TRBD2, each matching 5 bases. CDR1 is SGDLS and CDR2 is YYNGEE in the germline V gene. Trimming took 0 bases from V and 2 from J, leaving 9 bases between them. The CDR3 totals 15 residues. The CDR3 protein is CASSVEGTTYNEQFF. The CDR3 DNA follows: TGTGCCAGCAGCGTAGAGGGGACCACCTACAATGAGCAGTTCTTC.

This clone was found once. CDR3 protein: CASSLGETGNTIYF. For the CDR3, the DNA is TGTGCCAGCAGCTTGGGCGAAACGGGAAACACCATATATTTT. The chain joins TRBV5-6 to TRBJ1-3; no clear D. The CDR3 loop spans 14 amino acids. The germline CDR1 and CDR2 sequences are SGHDT and YYEEEE. V lost 0 bases to trimming and J lost 4 bases, with 8 bases between them.

The chain joins TRBV6-5 to TRBJ1-3, with unresolved D. V gave up 2 bases and J gave up 4 bases, with 6 bases separating them. Germline V CDR1 and CDR2: MNHEY, SVGAGI. The CDR3 has 13 amino acids. CDR3 loop: CASSYRLGNTIYF. The DNA for the CDR3 is TGTGCCAGCAGTTACAGGCTAGGAAACACCATATATTTT.

Worth noting for this clone: The sample has other DNA sequences that encode this CDR3 too. The chain is built from TRBV30 and TRBJ2-7, with D perhaps TRBD1 (6 bases). The CDR3 spans 12 residues. Germline V gene data show CDR1 as GTSNPN and CDR2 as SVGIG (reference sequence). V shed 0 bases and J shed 4 bases, with 7 bases lying between them. The CDR3 is CAWSVQGYEQYF. CDR3 bases: TGTGCCTGGAGTGTACAGGGTTACGAGCAGTACTTC.

The rearrangement links TRBV7-9 to TRBJ2-3, with D perhaps TRBD1 (5 bases). The CDR3 runs 13 residues. The V and J ends lost 6 bases and 0 bases respectively, with 7 bases between them. CDR1 and CDR2 (germline): SEHNR, FQNEAQ (reference sequence). The CDR3 nucleotides are TGTGCCAGCAGGACAGCTAGCACAGATACGCAGTATTTT. Translated, it gives CASRTASTDTQYF.

The chain recombines TRBV7-9 with TRBJ2-5, with D possibly matching TRBD1 (5 bases). CDR3 length: 13 amino acids. Germline V gene lookup returns CDR1 SEHNR and CDR2 FQNEAQ (reference sequence). V shed 1 base and J shed 6 bases, with 9 bases lying between them. CDR3 sequence: CASSLVRVKTQYF. The CDR3 DNA sequence: TGTGCCAGCAGCTTAGTCAGGGTAAAGACCCAGTACTTC.

This chain links TRBV11-2 with TRBJ2-1; D is ambiguous. V lost 5 bases and J 5 bases, leaving 10 bases between the germline ends. CDR3 length: 13 amino acids. Germline V gene data show CDR1 as SGHAT and CDR2 as FQNNGV. Written as DNA, the CDR3 is TGTGCCAGCAGCCCGGACCCAAACAATGAGCAGTTCTTC. Protein sequence: CASSPDPNNEQFF.

V and J are TRBV27 and TRBJ2-4; 9 bases map to TRBD1. After removal of 3 bases from V and 1 base from J, the junction contained 4 bases not matched to a gene. The CDR3 extends over 16 amino acids. The germline CDR1 and CDR2 sequences are MNHEY and SMNVEV (reference sequence). The CDR3 DNA reads as TGTGCCAGCAGTTTCATCGGACAGGGGGCCAAAAACATTCAGTACTTC. Protein product: CASSFIGQGAKNIQYF.